The entry that follows covers one T cell receptor beta chain sequence. Regarding time point: newly diagnosed, previously untreated cHL patient sample. Researchers used magnetic negative selection to pull out pure CD4+ T cells from thawed PBMCs. A comparison was provided by newly diagnosed, untreated classical Hodgkin lymphoma PBMCs. The data derive from a study of PD-1 blockade in classical Hodgkin lymphoma. Germline-derived CDR1 and CDR2 are MGHRA and YSYEKL. V shed 3 bases, J shed 11 bases, and the junction held 13 bases outside the gene matches. CDR3 length: 16 amino acids. The assay was immunoSEQ multiplex PCR, and TCRdb's table has in-frame clones only and misses some. The table has tens of thousands of clones, less than 90% seen once.

The sequencing input was CD4+ T cells from blood. The source of this sequence is a human donor with classical Hodgkin lymphoma. This chain uses TRBV4-1 with TRBJ2-5, with 12 bases aligning to TRBD1. CDR3 sequence: CASSQLPGQGAKEQYF. For the CDR3, the DNA is TGCGCCAGCAGCCAGCTTCCGGGACAGGGGGCGAAAGAGCAGTACTTC.